Listed below are T cell receptor beta chains from one sample, sequenced in a study of shared clonotypes between healthy human individuals. Sequencing used immunoSEQ multiplex PCR; TCRdb keeps in-frame clones, though not all of them. The sample carries more than 400,000 clones, around 80% recorded once. The specimen was PBMCs. The receptors were gathered from a woman aged 40 to 50 in good health. Some clones in this sample may be carry-over from other donors' samples. CDR3s include the opening cysteine and the closing phenylalanine or tryptophan. The order of the fields is J gene, V gene, CDR3 protein.

>TRBJ2-3|TRBV5-1
CASSAGTSTDTQYF
>TRBJ2-3|TRBV6-1
CASSEARAGVTDTQYF
>TRBJ2-1|TRBV4-3
CASSQVRGNEQFF
>TRBJ2-5|TRBV5-4
CASSLGSGASGRGGETQYF
>TRBJ2-3|TRBV28
CASRTGGASRTDTQYF
>TRBJ1-5|TRBV19
CASSRGEGNQPQHF
>TRBJ2-3|TRBV2
CASSDGLLTDTQYF
>TRBJ1-4|TRBV7-9
CASSLDEGKLFF
>TRBJ2-1|TRBV7-3
CASSLRTGEGYNEQFF
>TRBJ2-7|TRBV2
CASSESQGAYGQYF